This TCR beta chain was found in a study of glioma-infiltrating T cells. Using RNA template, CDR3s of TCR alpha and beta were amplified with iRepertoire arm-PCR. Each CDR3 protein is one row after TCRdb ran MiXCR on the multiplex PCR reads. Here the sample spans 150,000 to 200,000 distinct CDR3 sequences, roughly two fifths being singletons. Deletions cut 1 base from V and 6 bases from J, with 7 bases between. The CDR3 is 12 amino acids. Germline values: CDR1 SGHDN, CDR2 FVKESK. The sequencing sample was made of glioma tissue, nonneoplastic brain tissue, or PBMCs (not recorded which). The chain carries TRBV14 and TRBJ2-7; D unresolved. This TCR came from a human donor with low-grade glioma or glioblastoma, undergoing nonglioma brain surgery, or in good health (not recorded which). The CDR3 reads CASSQGRSEQYF. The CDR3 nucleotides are TGTGCCAGCAGCCAAGGCAGGTCCGAGCAGTACTTC.